This T cell receptor beta chain was recovered during a study of beta chain features in type 1 diabetes. Expressed TCRB transcripts were sequenced, since all the RNA that had been isolated was reverse transcribed. The method was immunoSEQ multiplex PCR; TCRdb's version includes in-frame clones alone and lacks a portion of them. The table has about 300,000 clones, approximately 8.1% seen once. This clone was counted between two and nine times. Sequenced: central memory CD4+ T cells from blood. This receptor was identified in a woman aged 18-29 years in good health.

Here the CDR3 reads CASREVWGEKLFF. For the CDR3, the DNA is TGTGCCAGCCGGGAGGTGTGGGGTGAAAAACTGTTTTTT. This chain uses TRBV27 with TRBJ1-4; D is unclear. The CDR3 loop spans 13 amino acids. V was pared by 8 bases and J by 7 bases, with 14 bases between. Per the germline V gene, CDR1 is MNHEY and CDR2 is SMNVEV (reference sequence).